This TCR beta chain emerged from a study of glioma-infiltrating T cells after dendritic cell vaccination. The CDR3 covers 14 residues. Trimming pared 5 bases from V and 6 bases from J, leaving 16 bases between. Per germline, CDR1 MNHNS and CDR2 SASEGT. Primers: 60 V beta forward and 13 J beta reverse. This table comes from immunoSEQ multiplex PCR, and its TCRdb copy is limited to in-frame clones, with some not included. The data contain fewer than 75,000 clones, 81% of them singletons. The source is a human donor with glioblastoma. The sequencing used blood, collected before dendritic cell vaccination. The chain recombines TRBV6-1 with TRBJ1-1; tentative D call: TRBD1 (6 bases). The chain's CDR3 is CASSLLGGDAEAFF. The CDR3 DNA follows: TGTGCCAGCAGTCTTCTAGGGGGGGACGCTGAAGCTTTCTTT.